This TCR beta chain was retrieved from a study of beta chain features in type 1 diabetes. Findings and limits, study-wide: Moderately but significantly shorter TCRB CDR3s were found in Type 1 diabetes patients in all four CD4+ subsets. Highly expressing activated T cells could be over-counted with a cDNA template. For type 1 diabetes patients, VDJ junctions showed fewer insertions and more deletions.

The authors took one heparinised blood draw, averaging about 116 mL, from each donor. The J segment lost 5 bases and the V segment lost 1 base, leaving 10 bases of the junction unmatched. Germline assignment: CDR1 MDHEN and CDR2 SYDVKM. The CDR3 is 17 residues long. Expressed TCRB transcripts were sequenced, since all the RNA that had been isolated was reverse transcribed. Naive, central memory and regulatory T cell samples came to a mean of approximately 4 million reads. The protocol was immunoSEQ multiplex PCR, while the TCRdb copy is restricted to in-frame clones and leaves out a portion. The repertoire consists of around 650,000 clones, with about an eighth occurring once and the leading ten covering around 0.12%. This clone came up a few times. Its antigen is unidentified.

This rearrangement joins TRBV28 to TRBJ2-5; 10 positions agree with TRBD2. The sequenced sample consisted of naive CD4+ T cells from blood. This clonotype was sampled from a man aged 25-45 years with type 1 diabetes. Here the CDR3 DNA reads TGTGCCAGCAGTTTATCCCCCTTAGCGGGGGGTGGGGAGACCCAGTACTTC. Translation: CASSLSPLAGGGETQYF.